The sequence of this T cell receptor (beta chain) was determined in a study of T cells after yellow fever vaccination. Findings and caveats of the study: Most clones from primary vaccination resurfaced after the booster (around 97% CD4, approximately 87% CD8). Researchers noted that a small share of clonotypes showed up in both CD4 and CD8 compartments.

Making TCR cDNA involved 5'RACE template switching, which added UMIs and a universal primer site. TCRdb independently ran MiXCR on the 5' RACE reads; one entry per CDR3 protein. The sample yields some 160,000 distinct CDR3 sequences, around 8.5% seen once. This clonotype was counted at least ten times. Its target is unknown. The source of this sequence is a man in his late teens or twenties who received the YFV17D yellow fever vaccine. Here the sequenced sample was CD8+ T cells sorted from PBMCs, taken 45 days after the yellow fever booster vaccination.

The CDR3 sequence: CASSEDVAGSSEQFF. Written as DNA, the CDR3 is TGTGCCAGCAGTGAAGATGTAGCGGGGTCGAGTGAGCAGTTCTTC. The chain is built from TRBV6-4 and TRBJ2-1, with 8 bases fitting TRBD2. CDR1 is MRHNA and CDR2 is SNTAGT in the germline V gene. With V trimmed by 3 bases and J by 9 bases, 10 bases remained unmatched. CDR3 length equals 15 residues.